This T cell receptor (beta chain) was captured by sequencing in a study of cytomegalovirus exposure and HLA in healthy donors (dated by TCRdb to about 2017). For context, the study as a whole: According to an earlier analysis of 450 to 650 of the donors, 200 million or so T cells yielded 95 million to 140 million unique TCR beta sequences and about 300 Gb of sequence data. Every repertoire in the discovery cohort had been generated on one and the same sequencing platform. Genome-wide SNP genotypes for about 65% of the roughly 700 donors were used in a later genetic analysis, which treated that subset as a discovery cohort. A handful of DR-DQ haplotypes were handled as single units for association and clustering because linkage in the cohort was strong. Among the roughly 410 genotyped donors, approximately 76% belonged to the genetic ancestry cluster associated with self-reported Caucasian donors. Along with the approximately 620-subject first cohort, a separate validation cohort of over a hundred different subjects was used. To predict cytomegalovirus infection status, the study brought together high-throughput TCR immunosequencing, statistical association of individual TCRs with disease status, and machine learning. An early release that covered fewer than 750 HLA-typed donors contained about 290 gigabases of sequencing data and tens of millions of unique TCR sequences. Among some 400 genotyped donors of the cohort, an average of roughly 240,000 unique TCR beta nucleotide sequences were sequenced per donor, 15% to 20% of them non-productive. The study used immunosequencing to profile the T cell repertoires of approximately 640 subjects and linked those repertoires to cytomegalovirus serostatus. Alongside the repertoire data, information on donor age, sex, ethnicity and CMV serostatus was compiled. The number of donors typed differed by locus, with roughly 629-640 for A, B, C, DRB1 and DQB1, more than 500 for DQA1, 606 for DPA1, and some 470 for DPB1. The later analysis used no new phenotypic data to find candidate immune exposures, relying instead on TCR beta sequences and their occurrence across donors. The study aimed to test whether cataloging public T cell receptors could reveal signatures of past pathogen exposure. To study patterns of TCR occurrence, a later analysis re-analyzed previously published TCR beta repertoires from 650 to 750 donors and added high-resolution HLA genotyping. Class I and class II HLA loci were covered by the typing at four-digit resolution. To decide whether each TCR beta V gene segment behaved as functional or pseudogenic, an earlier analysis of 587 of the donors relied on high-throughput TCR beta sequencing. Results and caveats for the whole study, not just this receptor: In a later genetic analysis, fewer N-insertions in productive TCRs were reported among donors in an Asian-associated ancestry cluster than the roughly 700-donor mean. A later analysis associated 15,000 to 20,000 TCR beta sequences with specific HLA alleles at a false discovery rate of 0.05. This cohort had only TCR beta chains sequenced, and the lack of alpha or paired-chain data limited which features could be detected. In a later analysis, several top co-occurrence clusters were reported to appear linked to parvovirus B19, influenza, CMV and Epstein-Barr virus. Linkage disequilibrium might explain the correlated functional status among segregating V segments, but an unknown experimental factor could not be ruled out. A further reported finding was that TCR beta sequences accurately predicted the HLA-A and HLA-B alleles for most subjects in the first cohort. Across donors, most TCR sequences were observed very rarely, whereas some public TCRs were present in many individuals. Some IMGT-functional V segments, including TRBV6-2 and TRBV6-3, could not be told apart with the 87-base-pair reads, so those segments were excluded. In a later analysis, most CMV-associated TCR beta chains were found to appear HLA-restricted, with HLA associations seemingly driven largely by CMV exposure. A later analysis found that HLA-associated TCR beta chains were more clonally expanded and had lower generation probabilities than equally common non-associated chains. The study listed approximately 160 TCR beta chains as associated with cytomegalovirus. A few of the identified cytomegalovirus-associated TCR beta chains were confirmed in vitro to be specific for cytomegalovirus antigens. V-gene and J-gene trimming of TCR beta chains was associated with a missense DCLRE1C variant in a later genetic analysis, and the association was replicated in an independent cohort. The presence/absence analyses assumed that sequencing depth was roughly uniform across donors, and that assumption may not be true. In an earlier analysis of about 550 of the donors, most TCR beta V segments were observed in productive rearrangements about 87% or about 30% of the time, broadly matching IMGT annotations. In a later analysis, TCR association rates were found to vary across HLA loci, with the most associated TCRs seen for DRB1 alleles and the fewest for HLA-C alleles. Because counts were too low, about 18 rarely observed V segments, including chromosome 9 orphons, were excluded from the earlier analysis of 587 of the donors. A cluster of highly shared sequence variants was judged likely to be a technical artifact of the sequencing pipeline. When HLA alleles, especially DR and DQ, strongly co-occurred, TCR associations were difficult to assign to individual alleles. For the cohort, immune exposure information was limited to CMV serostatus. HLA typing was unavailable for some donors at each locus, so association tests used only the typed subset. The authors suggested that the approach could potentially be extended to other disease states and immunological phenotypes. In both the original and validation cohorts, the classifier was reported to diagnose cytomegalovirus status with high specificity and sensitivity.

To prepare the library, the immunoSEQ multiplex PCR assay was applied. The multiplex PCR relied on a mix of 60 forward primers for TCR Vbeta segments and 13 reverse primers for TCR Jbeta segments. The CDR3 region of rearranged TCR beta genes was amplified from genomic DNA by a multiplex PCR assay. The Illumina HiSeq System was used to sequence the amplified TCR beta libraries as 87-base-pair reads. The authors' pipeline ran thus. A later analysis counted some 74 million unique TCR beta chains across the 650 to 800 repertoires, and roughly 9.9 million of these chains were shared by at least two donors. To remove PCR and sequencing errors, raw reads were error-corrected and collapsed into unique sequences using a nearest-neighbor algorithm that merged closely related sequences. CDR3 sequences were aligned to IMGT reference sequences to assign V, D and J gene segments. For a sequence to be retained, a match of at least six nucleotides was required to both a V gene segment and a J gene segment. Rearrangements were classified as productive when the CDR3 lacked stop codons and remained in frame with V and J, and all other rearrangements were classified as non-productive. CDR3 was defined by IMGT convention, running from the second conserved V-encoded cysteine to the conserved J-encoded phenylalanine. The earlier analysis of approximately 590 of the donors excluded any sequence lacking an unambiguous match to a single V gene segment. In an earlier analysis of around 590 of the donors, a V segment was called functional when productive rearrangements were above 56.7%, and segregating when the standard deviation between donors exceeded 5%. A statistical classification framework was developed to diagnose cytomegalovirus status using the catalog of TCR beta chain sequences. V and J gene assignment, in a later analysis, came from comparing TCR nucleotide sequences with IMGT/GENE-DB human TR gene sequences. Using the TCRdist pipeline, a later analysis assigned CDR3 sequences along with most-parsimonious VDJ recombination scenarios. A later analysis defined each TCR beta chain by its CDR3 amino acid sequence plus V-gene family, and excluded reads lacking a unique V-gene family. In a later analysis, approximately 640 highly shared, low-generation-probability nucleotide sequences were removed to address suspected cross-contamination and a sequencing artifact. For each public chain, a later analysis derived a clonal expansion index from normalized ranks of inferred template counts within each repertoire. In a later analysis, generation probabilities were computed using a VDJ recombination model fitted to out-of-frame rearrangements, and the results were checked against IGoR. Hypergeometric tests were used in a later analysis to score TCR-TCR, TCR-HLA and TCR-CMV co-occurrence, with a repertoire-size bias correction applied to the TCR pairs. To estimate false discovery rates, a later analysis permuted the HLA or CMV assignments 20 times. In a later analysis, co-occurring TCRs were grouped with DBSCAN, and TCRdist sequence similarity was added when clustering was performed within HLA-allele-positive subsets. For co-occurrence clustering, repertoires with fewer than 30,000 or more than 120,000 public chains were excluded, along with about five repertoires with anomalous nucleotide sharing. The clones in this table, taken by TCRdb from immuneACCESS, are in-frame only. Not every clone is retained; where verified, under half of the shortfall comes from an unresolved V gene, and the cause of the rest is unknown. For V, J and clone size, that table is used; D and trimming come from the DNA. The sample table records 50,000 or so clones; 72% of these occur just once. The ten largest clones capture 9% to 9.5% of the sample.

Here V drops 6 bases and J drops 9 bases, and the junction holds 8 bases not matched to any gene. The CDR3 numbers 14 residues from cysteine through phenylalanine. Only the CDR3 DNA is retained, 42 bases long and in frame from the first base. CDR1 is given as LNHDA and CDR2 as SQIVND, both from the germline V gene (reference sequence). There are a few counts of this clone. What antigen it recognizes has not been identified. No per-base quality is available; no much larger clone lies one base away. In total, 666 healthy bone marrow donors made up the cohort. All cohort members were sampled while nominally healthy, although unrecorded immune exposures were likely present. The donor tested CMV seronegative and was one of the 352 seronegative cohort members. Every donor gave a peripheral blood sample, and the peripheral blood mononuclear cells from that sample were used for TCR beta sequencing. Genomic DNA extraction from the blood cell samples was performed with the Qiagen DNeasy Blood Extraction Kit.

Recombination linked TRBV19 to TRBJ2-1, and TRBD1 matches 10 of the central bases. The TCR originated in a woman in her forties or fifties in good health and CMV-seronegative. The sample was PBMCs. Here is the DNA: TGTGCCAGTAGACCCGGGACAGGGGTCGGTGAGCAGTTCTTC. Its protein is CASRPGTGVGEQFF.